These T cell receptor beta chains were read from a single sample in a study of response to subunit inactivated influenza vaccine. TCRdb redid the calling of the RT-PCR reads with MiXCR, one entry per CDR3 protein. The sample records around 760,000 distinct CDR3 sequences, about 14% being singletons. The sample here was PBMCs from blood, taken about 14 days before vaccination. Receptor source: a man in his forties or fifties who received an inactivated influenza vaccine. The CDR3 runs from the conserved cysteine through the conserved F or W. A D gene is named only where the DNA matches it firmly. Expanded clones are given a class, and other clones once, few, many or no size at all.

j_call: TRBJ2-7; v_call: TRBV29-1; clone_size: NA; d_call: TRBD1; cdr3_nt: TGCAGCGTGAGGACAGGGTTCTACGAGCAGTACTTC; cdr3_aa: CSVRTGFYEQYF
j_call: TRBJ1-5; v_call: TRBV6-2/TRBV6-3; clone_size: NA; d_call: NA; cdr3_nt: TGTGCCAGCAGTTACGGTCACCTAGGCAATCAGCCCCAGCATTTT; cdr3_aa: CASSYGHLGNQPQHF
j_call: TRBJ2-5; v_call: TRBV7-2; clone_size: few; d_call: TRBD2; cdr3_nt: TGTGCCAGCAGCCGACTAGCGGGAGATGAGACCCAGTACTTC; cdr3_aa: CASSRLAGDETQYF
j_call: TRBJ2-7; v_call: TRBV7-9; clone_size: few; d_call: TRBD2; cdr3_nt: TGTGCCAGCAGCTTACCGGGACTAGCGGGAGCCAACGAGCAGTACTTC; cdr3_aa: CASSLPGLAGANEQYF
j_call: TRBJ1-2; v_call: TRBV20-1; clone_size: NA; d_call: NA; cdr3_nt: TGCAGTGCCAGGGACGGACGCTATGGCTACACCTTC; cdr3_aa: CSARDGRYGYTF
j_call: TRBJ2-1; v_call: TRBV6-2/TRBV6-3; clone_size: NA; d_call: NA; cdr3_nt: TGTGCCAGCAGATCCCCCGGAGGGGCGTACAATGAGCAGTTCTTC; cdr3_aa: CASRSPGGAYNEQFF
j_call: TRBJ2-1; v_call: TRBV24-1; clone_size: NA; d_call: TRBD2; cdr3_nt: TGTGCCACCAGTGGCGTGGGGCTAGCGGGGGAGGAGTTCTTC; cdr3_aa: CATSGVGLAGEEFF
j_call: TRBJ2-7; v_call: TRBV10-3; clone_size: few; d_call: TRBD1; cdr3_nt: TGTGCCATCAGTGGACCAGGGGGCTACGAGCAGTACTTC; cdr3_aa: CAISGPGGYEQYF
j_call: TRBJ1-1; v_call: TRBV28; clone_size: many; d_call: NA; cdr3_nt: TGTGCCAGCAGTTCAAGCGGGGGTGTCCCGAACACTGAAGCTTTCTTT; cdr3_aa: CASSSSGGVPNTEAFF
j_call: TRBJ2-1; v_call: TRBV29-1; clone_size: NA; d_call: NA; cdr3_nt: TGCAGCGTTGAGGAATCCTACAATGAGCAGTTCTTC; cdr3_aa: CSVEESYNEQFF
j_call: TRBJ1-6; v_call: TRBV20-1; clone_size: NA; d_call: TRBD1; cdr3_nt: TGCAGTGCCGTAGGCCTGGACAGGGATTCACCCCTCCACTTT; cdr3_aa: CSAVGLDRDSPLHF
j_call: TRBJ2-1; v_call: TRBV12-3/TRBV12-4; clone_size: NA; d_call: NA; cdr3_nt: TGTGCCAGCAGTTTGGGTTTAGGGCAGTTCTTC; cdr3_aa: CASSLGLGQFF
j_call: TRBJ2-1; v_call: TRBV5-1; clone_size: many; d_call: TRBD1; cdr3_nt: TGCGCCAGCAAGCGTAGGGACAGACCCCTCAGCTCCTACAATGAGCAGTTCTTC; cdr3_aa: CASKRRDRPLSSYNEQFF
j_call: TRBJ2-3; v_call: TRBV15; clone_size: many; d_call: NA; cdr3_nt: TGTGCCACCAGCAAGGGAGGCGATACGCAGTATTTT; cdr3_aa: CATSKGGDTQYF
j_call: TRBJ1-2; v_call: TRBV7-9; clone_size: few; d_call: TRBD1; cdr3_nt: TGTGCCAGCAGCTCCCGCGGGACAGGGGGCTATGGCTACACCTTC; cdr3_aa: CASSSRGTGGYGYTF
j_call: TRBJ2-5; v_call: TRBV29-1; clone_size: few; d_call: NA; cdr3_nt: TGCAGCGTTGCAGAGAACCAAGAGACCCAGTACTTC; cdr3_aa: CSVAENQETQYF
j_call: TRBJ2-7; v_call: TRBV4-1; clone_size: few; d_call: NA; cdr3_nt: TGCGCCAGCAGCCAAGATTCAACTGTCTTTTCCTACGAGCAGTACTTC; cdr3_aa: CASSQDSTVFSYEQYF
j_call: TRBJ2-2; v_call: TRBV5-6; clone_size: many; d_call: NA; cdr3_nt: TGTGCCAGCAGCCCGGCGTGGGGACGGAACACCGGGGAGCTGTTTTTT; cdr3_aa: CASSPAWGRNTGELFF
j_call: TRBJ2-1; v_call: TRBV6-5; clone_size: NA; d_call: TRBD2; cdr3_nt: TGTGCCAGCAGTTACTCGACCGGGGGGGGTGAGCAGTTCTTC; cdr3_aa: CASSYSTGGGEQFF
j_call: TRBJ1-4; v_call: TRBV5-1; clone_size: many; d_call: NA; cdr3_nt: TGCGCCAGCAGCTCCTATTCCGGGACTGAGTATGAAAAACTGTTTTTT; cdr3_aa: CASSSYSGTEYEKLFF
j_call: TRBJ2-1; v_call: TRBV20-1; clone_size: many; d_call: TRBD2; cdr3_nt: TGCAGTGCTAGGACGGCGGGGGGGCTCTACTTCCTTGAGCAGTTCTTC; cdr3_aa: CSARTAGGLYFLEQFF
j_call: TRBJ2-1; v_call: TRBV19; clone_size: NA; d_call: NA; cdr3_nt: TGTGCCAGTGGCCAAGGGGAGAGGGGCCACAATGAGCAGTTCTTC; cdr3_aa: CASGQGERGHNEQFF
j_call: TRBJ2-1; v_call: TRBV28; clone_size: few; d_call: TRBD2; cdr3_nt: TGTGCCAGCAGTCCCGGGACTAGCGGCCACAATGAGCAGTTCTTC; cdr3_aa: CASSPGTSGHNEQFF
j_call: TRBJ2-3; v_call: TRBV20-1; clone_size: few; d_call: TRBD2; cdr3_nt: TGCAGTGCCAGTACTAGCGGGAGCCGAGTAGATACGCAGTATTTT; cdr3_aa: CSASTSGSRVDTQYF
j_call: TRBJ1-5; v_call: TRBV18; clone_size: few; d_call: NA; cdr3_nt: TGTGCCAGCTCACCATTTCCAGCCAGTAGCAATCAGCCCCAGCATTTT; cdr3_aa: CASSPFPASSNQPQHF
j_call: TRBJ2-7; v_call: TRBV7-8; clone_size: NA; d_call: NA; cdr3_nt: TGTGCCAGCAGCTTCTCGACAGGTGCCTACGAGCAGTACTTC; cdr3_aa: CASSFSTGAYEQYF
j_call: TRBJ1-2; v_call: TRBV6-1; clone_size: NA; d_call: NA; cdr3_nt: TGTGCCAGCACCCCCCGCGGACAGCTTGGCTATGGCTACACCTTC; cdr3_aa: CASTPRGQLGYGYTF
j_call: TRBJ2-1; v_call: TRBV28; clone_size: NA; d_call: NA; cdr3_nt: TGTGCCAGCAGGGGCTGGGGACAGCAGTTCTTC; cdr3_aa: CASRGWGQQFF
j_call: TRBJ2-3; v_call: TRBV4-3; clone_size: few; d_call: NA; cdr3_nt: TGCGCCAGCAGCCAAGAGTTACAGGGATCGCAGTATTTT; cdr3_aa: CASSQELQGSQYF
j_call: TRBJ2-3; v_call: TRBV4-3; clone_size: few; d_call: TRBD2; cdr3_nt: TGCGCCAGCAGCCCCCGGACTAGCAGCTACACAGATACGCAGTATTTT; cdr3_aa: CASSPRTSSYTDTQYF
j_call: TRBJ2-5; v_call: TRBV5-6; clone_size: few; d_call: NA; cdr3_nt: TGTGCCAGCAGCCTACACATCACACAAGGAGAGACCCAGTACTTC; cdr3_aa: CASSLHITQGETQYF
j_call: TRBJ1-3; v_call: TRBV12-3/TRBV12-4; clone_size: few; d_call: NA; cdr3_nt: TGTGCCAGCAGTTTTGCGACTCCTGGAAACACCATATATTTT; cdr3_aa: CASSFATPGNTIYF
j_call: TRBJ1-1; v_call: TRBV7-2; clone_size: many; d_call: NA; cdr3_nt: TGTGCCAGCAGCCGGGGCACTACTAGGAACACTGAAGCTTTCTTT; cdr3_aa: CASSRGTTRNTEAFF
j_call: TRBJ2-3; v_call: TRBV5-1; clone_size: NA; d_call: TRBD2; cdr3_nt: TGCGCCAGCAGCTTCGCGGGGGGTGAAGATACGCAGTATTTT; cdr3_aa: CASSFAGGEDTQYF
j_call: TRBJ2-7; v_call: TRBV20-1; clone_size: NA; d_call: NA; cdr3_nt: TGCAGTGCCACCGGGACGGTAGCCTACGAGCAGTACTTC; cdr3_aa: CSATGTVAYEQYF
j_call: TRBJ2-1; v_call: TRBV2; clone_size: NA; d_call: NA; cdr3_nt: TGTGCCAGCAGTCACGGGACCCTATTGAGGAATGAGCAGTTCTTC; cdr3_aa: CASSHGTLLRNEQFF
j_call: TRBJ2-1; v_call: TRBV20-1; clone_size: NA; d_call: TRBD2; cdr3_nt: TGCAGTGCTAGACTAGCGGGAGCCTACAATGAGCAGTTCTTC; cdr3_aa: CSARLAGAYNEQFF
j_call: TRBJ2-3; v_call: TRBV27; clone_size: NA; d_call: TRBD2; cdr3_nt: TGTGCCAGCAGTTTCTATAGCGGGAGCTCAGATACGCAGTATTTT; cdr3_aa: CASSFYSGSSDTQYF
j_call: TRBJ1-2; v_call: TRBV18; clone_size: few; d_call: NA; cdr3_nt: TGTGCCAGCTCAACAGGGAGCCCCTATGGCTACACCTTC; cdr3_aa: CASSTGSPYGYTF
j_call: TRBJ2-3; v_call: TRBV5-1; clone_size: NA; d_call: TRBD1; cdr3_nt: TGCGCCAGCAGCTTCCGTCAGTCCTGGGCAGGGGGCAGTGGCACAGATACGCAGTATTTT; cdr3_aa: CASSFRQSWAGGSGTDTQYF
j_call: TRBJ2-1; v_call: TRBV20-1; clone_size: few; d_call: NA; cdr3_nt: TGCAGTGCTAGAATAATCCGGGGGTTGACCTACAATGAGCAGTTCTTC; cdr3_aa: CSARIIRGLTYNEQFF
j_call: TRBJ2-3; v_call: TRBV20-1; clone_size: few; d_call: TRBD2; cdr3_nt: TGCAGTGCTCCTCGCCAGCGGGAGCTCGATACGCAGTATTTT; cdr3_aa: CSAPRQRELDTQYF
j_call: TRBJ2-1; v_call: TRBV20-1; clone_size: few; d_call: NA; cdr3_nt: TGCAGTGGGGGGGAGACAGGGAATGAGCAGTTCTTC; cdr3_aa: CSGGETGNEQFF
j_call: TRBJ1-5; v_call: TRBV6-1; clone_size: NA; d_call: TRBD1; cdr3_nt: TGTGCCAGCAGCCAACAGGGGGCGCAGGGTCAGCCCCAGCATTTT; cdr3_aa: CASSQQGAQGQPQHF
j_call: TRBJ2-1; v_call: TRBV16; clone_size: NA; d_call: NA; cdr3_nt: TGTGCCAGCAGCCAAAGTCAGGAGCAGTTCTTC; cdr3_aa: CASSQSQEQFF
j_call: TRBJ2-5; v_call: TRBV5-1; clone_size: few; d_call: TRBD2; cdr3_nt: TGCGCCAGCAGCGGGACTAGCTCCGAAGAGACCCAGTACTTC; cdr3_aa: CASSGTSSEETQYF
j_call: TRBJ2-1; v_call: TRBV4-1; clone_size: few; d_call: TRBD1; cdr3_nt: TGCGCCAGCAGCCAAACCGCGGGACAGGGTCTACAGTTCTTC; cdr3_aa: CASSQTAGQGLQFF
j_call: TRBJ2-5; v_call: TRBV7-2; clone_size: many; d_call: NA; cdr3_nt: TGTGCCAGCAGCTTAGGGTATCCAGGGGAGACCCAGTACTTC; cdr3_aa: CASSLGYPGETQYF